Below are 2 T cell receptor beta chains sequenced from a single sample in a study of Graves' ophthalmopathy and Graves' hyperthyroidism. Amplification targeted the TCR beta CDR3 regions, with RNA transcripts as the source material. First-round RT-PCR employed HTBI primers, with a second-round multiplex PCR after it. From the multiplex PCR reads, TCRdb called clonotypes with MiXCR, one entry per CDR3 protein. The table includes 580,000 or so distinct CDR3 sequences, under 45% detected once. Sequencing was performed on peripheral blood or thyroid tissue (not recorded which). The receptors were gathered from an adult man with Graves' hyperthyroidism.

About this clonotype itself: One end of the junction fails to match germline, which may point to a read error. In DNA, the CDR3 is TGTGCCAGTAGTATGACGGGCATGGGAGGAACCACCATATATTTT. The encoded protein is CASSMTGMGGTTIYF. The rearrangement links TRBV19 to TRBJ1-3; D gene unclear. The CDR3 loop spans 15 amino acids. Germline assignment: CDR1 LNHDA and CDR2 SQIVND (reference sequence).

To note about this clonotype: This may stem from a read error, because a much larger clone lies one nucleotide away. V gene TRBV28 combines with J gene TRBJ2-5, with no clear D. Germline-derived CDR1 and CDR2 are MDHEN and SYDVKM. The CDR3 has 12 amino acids. The DNA of the CDR3 is TGTGCCAGCAGTGCTGGGCAAGAGACCCAGTGCTTC. Its protein is CASSAGQETQCF.